Listed here are 26 T cell receptor beta chains from one sample, sequenced in a study of T cell responses to AZD1222 COVID-19 vaccine. Clones were read by immunoSEQ multiplex PCR, and TCRdb kept only the in-frame ones, dropping some. The sample shows roughly 150,000 clones, around 85% of them seen only once. The sequencing here drew on peripheral blood, taken 28 days after the second AZD1222 dose. The source is an adult who received the AZD1222 COVID-19 vaccine.

The genes are TRBV13 and TRBJ2-3; 8 nucleotides line up with TRBD1. Germline CDR1 and CDR2: PRHDT and FYEKMQ (reference sequence). The CDR3 loop spans 16 amino acids. V shed 1 base, J shed 2 bases, and the junction held 5 bases outside the gene matches. CDR3 bases: TGTGCCAGCAGCTTAGCTGGACAGGGTCTCACAGATACGCAGTATTTT. Protein sequence: CASSLAGQGLTDTQYF.

The chain uses TRBV4-3 and TRBJ1-1; TRBD1 agrees at 8 bases. Germline CDR1 and CDR2: LGHNA and YSLEER. The CDR3 totals 14 residues. V lost 4 bases to trimming and J lost 2 bases; unmatched junction nucleotides: 3. The CDR3 nucleotides are TGCGCCAGCAGCCCGGACAGGGTAAACACTGAAGCTTTCTTT. Protein product: CASSPDRVNTEAFF.

The V call is TRBV7-2, the J call TRBJ2-7, with unresolved D. Germline values: CDR1 SGHTA, CDR2 FQGNSA. The CDR3 is 13 amino acids. Between the trimmed V and J ends, which lost 5 bases and 2 bases, there was a span of 10 bases. The CDR3 DNA is TGTGCCAGCAGCGAAAGACCGGCCTACGAGCAGTACTTC. Its protein product is CASSERPAYEQYF.

This chain joins TRBV6-5 and TRBJ2-1; TRBD2 agrees at 11 bases. Losses at the gene ends were 7 bases for V and 8 bases for J; bases not matched to a gene: 10. Germline V lookup: CDR1 MNHEY, CDR2 SVGAGI. The CDR3 is 15 residues long. CDR3 region: CASTLAGGPYDEQFF. The DNA for the CDR3 is TGTGCCAGCACCTTAGCGGGGGGGCCTTATGATGAGCAGTTCTTC.

The genes are TRBV19 and TRBJ1-4; TRBD1 matches 7 bases. There are 15 residues in the CDR3. Germline CDR1 reads LNHDA; CDR2 reads SQIVND (reference sequence). Germline trimming cut 9 bases from V and 8 bases from J; bases unmatched to any gene: 15. The chain's CDR3 is CASGPFRGLEEKLFF. The DNA for the CDR3 is TGTGCCAGCGGACCCTTCAGGGGGTTGGAAGAAAAACTGTTTTTT.

The rearrangement joins TRBV10-3 to TRBJ1-5; no clear D. The CDR3 consists of 15 residues. Trimming cost V 5 bases and J 7 bases, with 18 bases left between them. Germline CDR1 reads ENHRY; CDR2 reads SYGVKD. The CDR3 sequence is CAISPELLVGQPQHF. CDR3 DNA: TGTGCCATCAGTCCGGAACTCCTTGTGGGACAGCCCCAGCATTTT.

The J gene is TRBJ1-4, the V gene TRBV6-1; possibly TRBD1 for D (6 bases). Germline lookup yields CDR1 MNHNS and CDR2 SASEGT. CDR3 length: 14 amino acids. V was shortened by 2 bases and J by 7 bases, with 11 bases between the two germline ends. This CDR3 is CASSEFSRGEKLFF. As DNA, the CDR3 is TGTGCCAGCAGTGAATTTTCCAGGGGTGAAAAACTGTTTTTT.

The chain links TRBV27 to TRBJ1-4; TRBD1 is a possible D gene (5 bases). Germline V gene lookup returns CDR1 MNHEY and CDR2 SMNVEV (reference sequence). V gave up 8 bases and J gave up 4 bases, with 17 bases separating them. CDR3 length equals 15 residues. The CDR3 spells CASAYSGNRNEKLFF. The CDR3 nucleotides read TGTGCCAGCGCATATTCAGGGAACCGTAATGAAAAACTGTTTTTT.

The chain uses TRBV7-9 and TRBJ1-2; TRBD1 might be the D (6 bases). The CDR3 covers 14 residues. The V end lost 5 bases, the J end lost 6 bases, and 16 bases lay between the germline ends. Per the germline V gene, CDR1 is SEHNR and CDR2 is FQNEAQ (reference sequence). For the CDR3, the DNA is TGTGCCAGCAGCCCTTCCGGGGGGGCGGATGGCTACACCTTC. The encoded protein is CASSPSGGADGYTF.

The chain is built from TRBV19 and TRBJ2-1; TRBD2 might be the D (6 bases). Trimming took 9 bases from V and 4 from J, leaving 16 bases between them. Germline V CDR1 and CDR2: LNHDA, SQIVND (reference sequence). This CDR3 has 14 residues. CDR3 residues: CASSAGGTYNEQFF. CDR3 DNA: TGTGCCAGCAGCGCCGGGGGTACTTACAATGAGCAGTTCTTC.

This clone was counted between two and nine times. The V call is TRBV11-2, the J call TRBJ1-2, with D possibly being TRBD1 (5 bases). This CDR3 is 16 amino acids long. The germline V gene encodes CDR1 SGHAT and CDR2 FQNNGV. Trimming removed 6 bases from V and 5 bases from J, with 22 bases in between. CDR3 loop: CASSYMGRGAKYGYTF. For the CDR3, the DNA is TGTGCCAGCAGTTATATGGGACGTGGAGCCAAGTATGGCTACACCTTC.

The CDR3: CASRKGLAGTNYEQYF. As DNA, the CDR3 is TGCGCCAGCAGAAAGGGACTAGCGGGGACCAATTACGAGCAGTACTTC. J is TRBJ2-7 and V is TRBV5-1; TRBD2 agrees at 13 bases. Germline CDR1 and CDR2: SGHRS and YFSETQ. The length of the CDR3 is 16 residues. V lost 5 bases, J lost 4 bases, and 9 bases stayed unmatched.

The chain joins TRBV5-4 to TRBJ1-1; a possible D gene is TRBD1 (5 bases). Trimming shortened V by 2 bases and J by 8 bases, and 19 bases separated the two germline ends. In germline, CDR1 is SGHNT, CDR2 YYREEE (reference sequence). The CDR3 runs 15 residues. Written as DNA, the CDR3 is TGTGCCAGCAGCTTTGGGGGTTTCGAGGGAAAAGAAGCTTTCTTT. Translating it yields CASSFGGFEGKEAFF. Drawing the rest from reference TRBV5-4 and TRBJ1-1, the complete variable domain is ETGVTQSPTHLIKTRGQQVTLRCSSQSGHNTVSWYQQALGQGPQFIFQYYREEENGRGNFPPRFSGLQFPNYSSELNVNALELDDSALYLCASSFGGFEGKEAFFGQGTRLTVV.

In this sample, this clone turned up once. The rearrangement uses TRBV10-3 and TRBJ2-7; D is unresolved. The CDR3 consists of 14 residues. With 2 bases removed from V and 5 bases from J, the gap between germline ends came to 13 bases. Germline CDR1 is ENHRY and CDR2 is SYGVKD. For the CDR3, the DNA is TGTGCCATCAGTGAGGGTCCAGCCGGAGACGAGCAGTACTTC. Translating gives CAISEGPAGDEQYF.

V and J are TRBV21-1 and TRBJ2-2. TRBV21-1 is a listed pseudogene. This CDR3 spans 19 amino acids. CDR3 sequence reads: CASSKDQFSGRIYTGELFF. The CDR3 DNA reads TGTGCCAGCAGCAAAGACCAGTTTTCGGGACGGATCTACACCGGGGAGCTGTTTTTT.

The chain links TRBV9 to TRBJ1-2; D unclear. The CDR3 runs 16 residues. Trimming shortened V by 2 bases and J by 3 bases, and 17 bases separated the two germline ends. Germline CDR1 reads SGDLS; CDR2 reads YYNGEE. DNA for the CDR3: TGTGCCAGCAGCGTTTTTCACGCCGCCGGTGACTATGGCTACACCTTC. Translation: CASSVFHAAGDYGYTF.

This chain links TRBV5-4 with TRBJ1-2; no firm D call. The V end was cut by 2 bases, the J end by 0 bases, with 8 bases between. Germline assignment: CDR1 SGHNT and CDR2 YYREEE (reference sequence). The CDR3 is 14 amino acids. The CDR3 loop reads CASSFDEANYGYTF. CDR3 sequence (DNA): TGTGCCAGCAGCTTTGACGAGGCTAACTATGGCTACACCTTC.

The chain is built from TRBV4-1 and TRBJ1-5; D is perhaps TRBD1 (6 bases). Germline loops: CDR1 MGHRA, CDR2 YSYEKL. V lost 1 base and J 5 bases, leaving 18 bases between the germline ends. The CDR3 is 17 residues long. Here the CDR3 reads CASSQVVITGRDQPQHF. The CDR3 coding sequence is TGCGCCAGCAGCCAAGTAGTCATTACAGGGCGAGATCAGCCCCAGCATTTT.

The CDR3 protein is CASSVGGDISQFF. The CDR3 DNA sequence: TGTGCCAGCAGCGTAGGAGGTGATATCTCGCAGTTCTTC. This rearrangement joins TRBV9 to TRBJ2-1; D remains ambiguous. The CDR3 loop spans 13 amino acids. Germline assignment: CDR1 SGDLS and CDR2 YYNGEE. Trimming took 0 bases from V and 12 from J, leaving 13 bases between them.

This clone was picked up a small number of times. The chain combines TRBV27 with TRBJ2-7, with D possibly TRBD1 on 5 matching bases. Per the germline V gene, CDR1 is MNHEY and CDR2 is SMNVEV (reference sequence). There are 14 residues in the CDR3. V was trimmed by 7 bases and J by 5 bases, leaving 18 bases between them. The CDR3: CASKARVGPHEQYF. The CDR3 DNA reads TGTGCCAGCAAAGCCAGGGTAGGGCCCCACGAGCAGTACTTC.

The chain combines TRBV18 with TRBJ1-5; the D is unclear. The germline V gene encodes CDR1 KGHSH and CDR2 LQKENI. Trimming took 8 bases from V and 1 from J, leaving 9 bases between them. This CDR3 is built from 13 residues. The CDR3 sequence: CASTDISNQPQHF. CDR3 nucleotide sequence: TGTGCCAGCACTGATATCAGCAATCAGCCCCAGCATTTT.

The chain employs TRBV5-1 and TRBJ1-6; the D gene is possibly TRBD1 (6 bases). The V end lost 4 bases, the J end lost 8 bases, and 16 bases lay between the germline ends. The CDR3 consists of 15 residues. Germline CDR1 is SGHRS and CDR2 is YFSETQ. The CDR3 loop reads CASSGDPGVDSPLHF. The CDR3 nucleotides read TGCGCCAGCAGCGGCGACCCAGGGGTTGATTCACCCCTCCACTTT.

A few counts support this clone. The V gene is TRBV6-1, the J gene TRBJ1-3; 9 nucleotides match TRBD1. Germline V lookup: CDR1 MNHNS, CDR2 SASEGT. The CDR3 length is 17 residues. Unmatched junction bases numbered 10, after V lost 4 bases and J lost 3 bases. The CDR3 loop is CASSGRDRVQGGNTIYF. In DNA, the CDR3 is TGTGCCAGCAGTGGACGGGACAGGGTTCAAGGTGGAAACACCATATATTTT.

The table lists this clone with a count of one. The rearrangement links TRBV11-2 to TRBJ1-1, with a weak D call TRBD1 (5 bases). This CDR3 contains 19 residues. Germline-derived CDR1 and CDR2 are SGHAT and FQNNGV. V was cut by 1 base and J by 4 bases, with 25 bases left in between. The CDR3 DNA is TGTGCCAGCAGCTTAGGACACATATTGGGCCAGGGCATGGGCACTGAAGCTTTCTTT. Amino acid sequence: CASSLGHILGQGMGTEAFF.

The chain links TRBV6-4 to TRBJ2-7, with 8 bases aligning to TRBD2. There are 14 residues in the CDR3. With V trimmed by 7 bases and J by 2 bases, 7 bases remained unmatched. The germline CDR1 and CDR2 sequences are MRHNA and SNTAGT. CDR3 bases: TGTGCCAGCATCCGGACTAGCCTGCCCTACGAGCAGTACTTC. Protein product: CASIRTSLPYEQYF.

The chain links TRBV6-5 to TRBJ1-1; TRBD1 agrees at 7 bases. The germline gives CDR1 MNHEY, CDR2 SVGAGI. With 7 bases clipped from V and 0 bases from J, the junction kept 5 bases outside the gene matches. The CDR3 totals 14 residues. The CDR3 DNA follows: TGTGCCAGCAATCCGGGACAGATGAACACTGAAGCTTTCTTT. As protein: CASNPGQMNTEAFF.